This TCR beta chain was sequenced for a study of blood T cell repertoires in COVID-19. In the study overall: Whether acute or convalescent, the COVID-19 samples came from the United States, Italy and Spain.

Germline CDR1 is KGHSH and CDR2 is LQKENI. The CDR3 spans 16 residues. V dropped 1 base and J dropped 9; count of bases not matched to a gene: 6. Here immunoSEQ multiplex PCR was the method, and the copy in TCRdb shows in-frame clones only, minus some. The profile shows fewer than 350,000 clones, 80% to 85% of them singletons. The TCR sequence derives from a woman aged 55-69 years with active or convalescent COVID-19. The V call is TRBV18, the J call TRBJ2-1; 13 bases agree with TRBD2. Sequencing was performed on peripheral blood. The CDR3 reads CASSPRPGTSGAEQFF. The CDR3 nucleotides read TGTGCCAGCTCACCACGTCCCGGGACTAGCGGGGCTGAGCAGTTCTTC.